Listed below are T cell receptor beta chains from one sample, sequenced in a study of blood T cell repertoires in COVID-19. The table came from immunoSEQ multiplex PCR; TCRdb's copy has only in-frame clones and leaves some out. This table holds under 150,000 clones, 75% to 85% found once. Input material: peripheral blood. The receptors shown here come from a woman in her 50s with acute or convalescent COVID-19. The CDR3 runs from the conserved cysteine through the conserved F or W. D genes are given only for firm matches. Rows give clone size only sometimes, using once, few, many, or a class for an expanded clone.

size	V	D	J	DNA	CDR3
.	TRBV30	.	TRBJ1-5	TGTGCCTGGAGTTCCCGGTTCGATCAGCCCCAGCATTTT	CAWSSRFDQPQHF
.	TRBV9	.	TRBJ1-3	TGTGCCAGCACCTCCACTCCCGACAGTAACACCATATATTTT	CASTSTPDSNTIYF
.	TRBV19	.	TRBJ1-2	TGTGCCAGTAGTACTTTGTTTGGCAATAACTATGGCTACACCTTC	CASSTLFGNNYGYTF
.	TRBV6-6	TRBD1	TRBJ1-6	TGTGCCAGCAGGGGACAGGACAGAACAGACTCACCCCTCCACTTT	CASRGQDRTDSPLHF
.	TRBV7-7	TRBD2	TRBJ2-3	TGTGCCAGCAGCCCCAGTCTGGGACTAGCGGGGGGCAGGGTTGATACGCAGTATTTT	CASSPSLGLAGGRVDTQYF
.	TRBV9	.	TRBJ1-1	TGTGCCAGCAGCGTCGGGGTAGGGACTGAAGCTTTCTTT	CASSVGVGTEAFF
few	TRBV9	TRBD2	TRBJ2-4	TGTGCCAGCAGCGTAGATTCTGGAGGTGGAGCGGGGTCGGCCAAAAACATTCAGTACTTC	CASSVDSGGGAGSAKNIQYF
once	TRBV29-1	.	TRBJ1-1	TGCAGCGTTGAAGGCAGTTTGAACACTGAAGCTTTCTTT	CSVEGSLNTEAFF
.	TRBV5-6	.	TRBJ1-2	TGTGCCAGCAGCCGAACAGGTTTATTATATGGCTACACCTTC	CASSRTGLLYGYTF
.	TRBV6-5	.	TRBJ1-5	TGTGCCAGCAGTACAGGGCATCAGCCCCAGCATTTT	CASSTGHQPQHF
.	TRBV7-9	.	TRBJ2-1	TGTGCCAGCAGCTTAATGGGGGGAAATGAGCAGTTCTTC	CASSLMGGNEQFF
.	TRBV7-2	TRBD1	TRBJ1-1	TGTGCCAGCCGGACTAACAGGGACAGGGGCACTGAAGCTTTCTTT	CASRTNRDRGTEAFF
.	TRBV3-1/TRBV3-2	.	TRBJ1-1	TGTGCCAGCAGCCAAGATCTAGGAGGGGCCCAAGCTTTCTTT	CASSQDLGGAQAFF
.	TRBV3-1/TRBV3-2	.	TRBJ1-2	TGTGCCAGCAGCCTCAGGGAACATGGCTACACCTTC	CASSLREHGYTF
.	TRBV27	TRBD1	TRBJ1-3	TGTGCCAGCAGTAGAACAGGGGTCTCTGGAAACACCATATATTTT	CASSRTGVSGNTIYF
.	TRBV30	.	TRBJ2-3	TGTGCCTGGAGTGTAATAGGGGGCACAGATACGCAGTATTTT	CAWSVIGGTDTQYF
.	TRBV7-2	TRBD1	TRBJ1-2	TGTGCCAGCAGCTTTGACAGGGGGCCCTATGGCTACACCTTC	CASSFDRGPYGYTF
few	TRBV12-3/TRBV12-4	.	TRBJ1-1	TGTGCCAGCAGCGCTCACAAGAACACTGAAGCTTTCTTT	CASSAHKNTEAFF
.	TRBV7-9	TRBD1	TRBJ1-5	TGTGCCAGCAGCCGCGGGACAGACGTAAATCAGCCCCAGCATTTT	CASSRGTDVNQPQHF
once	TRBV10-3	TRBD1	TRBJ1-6	TGTGCCATCAGTAGAAATGACAGGGGAGATTCACCCCTCCACTTT	CAISRNDRGDSPLHF